Detailed here is one T cell receptor (beta chain). This sample was taken from a study of T cell changes during pregnancy in multiple sclerosis. Only in-frame clones appear in the TCRdb table, and some are missing; sequencing was by immunoSEQ multiplex PCR. Of under 70,000 clones in the sample, 91% are singletons; the top ten hold 1% to 1.5%. The sample was peripheral blood, taken after pregnancy. The receptor was isolated from a female donor in good health, enrolled as a control in a pregnancy study.

DNA for the CDR3: TGTGCCAGCAGCTTACTAGCCCAGAGGGCCTACAATGAGCAGTTCTTC. This gives the protein CASSLLAQRAYNEQFF. This chain links TRBV7-8 with TRBJ2-1; possibly TRBD2 for D (5 bases). Trimming cost V 2 bases and J 2 bases, with 13 bases left between them. Germline values: CDR1 SGHVS, CDR2 FQNEAQ. The CDR3 consists of 16 residues.